Listed here is a single TCR beta chain. The antigen is undetermined. A read error may be the cause here, since a much bigger clone is one base away. MiXCR was run by TCRdb on the 5' RACE reads, yielding one entry per CDR3 protein. Of about 8,900 distinct CDR3 sequences in the sample, 25% to 30% were seen once. The study's findings and limits: The TCR gene usage of tumor memory CD4+ T cells clustered together with blood and lymph node memory CD4+ cells and with lymph node naive CD4+ cells.

This sequence was found in a female donor with breast cancer. Input material: naive CD4+ T cells sorted from a lymph node. Subset noted: naive CD4+ T cells, CD4+CD45RA+CD25-.

Here the CDR3 DNA reads TGTGCCAGCAGCCCCCTGAGAACAGATACGCAGTATTTT. Its protein product is CASSPLRTDTQYF. The chain combines TRBV11-3 with TRBJ2-3; D not certain. Germline CDR1 and CDR2: SGHNT and YENEEA. Trimming cost V 5 bases and J 3 bases, with 9 bases left between them. This CDR3 is 13 amino acids long.